The entry below describes one T cell receptor beta chain. The antigen is unknown. V lost 8 bases and J lost 1, with 12 bases in between. The CDR3 runs to 13 residues. Looked up from germline, CDR1 is SGHNT and CDR2 is YYREEE (reference sequence). This entry belongs to a study of radiotherapy plus CTLA-4 blockade in lung cancer. The overall study: Objective responses arose in about 18% of patients, and 31% experienced disease control.

TCRdb keeps only in-frame clones here, not all; method: immunoSEQ multiplex PCR. This table has 35,000 to 50,000 clones, roughly two thirds appearing once. Whole-study findings and limits: Response, reportedly, was best predicted by interferon-beta along with early blood T cell clone dynamics. In blood, TCR clones derived from the tumor expanded after radiotherapy plus ipilimumab.

The specimen comprised peripheral blood, sampled from a patient treated with radiotherapy plus ipilimumab. This chain links TRBV5-4 with TRBJ1-1; weak D call: TRBD1 (6 bases). The source of this sequence is a human donor with non-small cell lung cancer who had a complete response to radiotherapy plus ipilimumab. CDR3 loop: CASGRTENTEAFF. The CDR3 bases are TGTGCCAGTGGACGGACAGAGAACACTGAAGCTTTCTTT. The full variable domain, completed using reference TRBV5-4 and TRBJ1-1, is ETGVTQSPTHLIKTRGQQVTLRCSSQSGHNTVSWYQQALGQGPQFIFQYYREEENGRGNFPPRFSGLQFPNYSSELNVNALELDDSALYLCASGRTENTEAFFGQGTRLTVV.